The clone carrying this T cell receptor beta chain showed up just once. This CDR3 comprises 13 residues. V lost 4 bases, J lost 3 bases, and 9 bases lay in between. From germline, CDR1 is SGHTA and CDR2 FQGNSA. In the original processing: Amplification of reference gene primers was used by the study to estimate nucleated cell counts. Libraries were prepared by immunoSEQ multiplex PCR; TCRdb keeps only in-frame clonotypes and omits some of them. That table furnishes V, J and clone size, whereas the DNA furnished D and trimming. This table holds roughly 150,000 clones, roughly four fifths found once. These data belong to a study of blood T cell repertoires in COVID-19. Study context: The study drew acute and convalescent COVID-19 samples from the United States, Italy and Spain. The cDNA or gDNA used as material had been derived from T cells, B-cell-depleted T cells, or PBMCs.

V and J are TRBV7-2 and TRBJ2-5, with D perhaps matching TRBD1 (6 bases). The sample consisted of peripheral blood. This TCR came from a human donor with acute or convalescent COVID-19. The donor label of this sample is uncertain. The CDR3, as DNA: TGTGCCAGCAGCTGGGCAGGGGAAGAGACCCAGTACTTC. Translation gives CASSWAGEETQYF.